Shown below are 14 T cell receptor beta chains from a single sample sequenced in a study of chemoradiotherapy in HPV16-positive cancers. The repertoire was sequenced with immunoSEQ multiplex PCR; TCRdb's copy has only in-frame clones and lacks some. The repertoire consists of about 1,400 clones, with around 76% occurring once and the leading ten covering approximately 6.9%. The source was tumor tissue, collected from a patient who underwent chemoradiotherapy. The source of these receptors is a human donor with HPV-associated anogenital cancer.

The chain uses TRBV2 and TRBJ2-2; 9 nucleotides line up with TRBD1. Germline assignment: CDR1 SNHLY and CDR2 FYNNEI. The CDR3 totals 12 residues. V lost 8 bases, J lost 5 bases, and 0 bases stayed unmatched. The CDR3 loop is CASDRGTGELFF. The CDR3 coding sequence is TGTGCCAGCGACAGGGGGACCGGGGAGCTGTTTTTT.

The chain couples TRBV19 to TRBJ2-6; D is undetermined. The germline V gene encodes CDR1 LNHDA and CDR2 SQIVND (reference sequence). CDR3 length equals 13 residues. The germline V and J ends were trimmed by 2 bases and 4 bases, with 3 bases remaining between them. CDR3 sequence reads: CASSISGANVLTF. Written as DNA, the CDR3 is TGTGCCAGTAGTATATCCGGGGCCAACGTCCTGACTTTC.

The rearrangement uses TRBV7-2 and TRBJ2-5, with D perhaps TRBD1 (6 bases). Trimming stripped 3 bases from V and 6 bases from J, with 8 bases between. CDR1 and CDR2 (germline): SGHTA, FQGNSA. The CDR3 covers 12 residues. This CDR3 reads CASSLGAKTQYF. As DNA, the CDR3 is TGTGCCAGCAGCTTGGGGGCGAAGACCCAGTACTTC.

The V and J genes are TRBV5-4 and TRBJ2-2, with D unclear. The CDR3 is made up of 14 amino acids. CDR1 is SGHNT, CDR2 YYREEE, per germline (reference sequence). V was cut by 4 bases and J by 4 bases, with 11 bases left in between. As DNA, the CDR3 is TGTGCCAGCAGCAGCGCGACGGGCACCGGGGAGCTGTTTTTT. This encodes CASSSATGTGELFF.

This clone was counted between two and nine times. The chain links TRBV7-9 to TRBJ2-1, with 11 bases aligning to TRBD2. The CDR3 runs 15 residues. The V gene end was trimmed by 2 bases and the J gene end by 6 bases; junction bases not matched to a gene: 3. Germline loops: CDR1 SEHNR, CDR2 FQNEAQ (reference sequence). As DNA, the CDR3 is TGTGCCAGCAGCTTAAGACTAGCGGGGAGCAATGAGCAGTTCTTC. It specifies CASSLRLAGSNEQFF. Full variable domain (outside the CDR3, taken from reference TRBV7-9 and TRBJ2-1): DTGVSQNPRHKITKRGQNVTFRCDPISEHNRLYWYRQTLGQGPEFLTYFQNEAQLEKSRLLSDRFSAERPKGSFSTLEIQRTEQGDSAMYLCASSLRLAGSNEQFFGPGTRLTVL.

The chain carries TRBV5-1 and TRBJ2-7; TRBD1 aligns across 7 bases. The CDR3 is 17 amino acids. J was trimmed by 0 bases and V by 4 bases; bases with no gene match: 13. Germline loops: CDR1 SGHRS, CDR2 YFSETQ. Here the CDR3 DNA reads TGCGCCAGCAGCGCACCCGGGACAGTGGGGATCTCCTACGAGCAGTACTTC. Amino acids: CASSAPGTVGISYEQYF.

The rearrangement uses TRBV5-1 and TRBJ1-6; a weak D match, TRBD1 (6 bases). Germline-derived CDR1 and CDR2 are SGHRS and YFSETQ. CDR3 length: 16 residues. V was clipped by 2 bases and J by 3 bases, with 12 bases between them. The CDR3 region is CASSFTGPGYNSPLHF. CDR3 nucleotides: TGCGCCAGCAGCTTTACAGGGCCCGGCTATAATTCACCCCTCCACTTT.

This chain connects TRBV5-1 to TRBJ2-5; TRBD2 aligns across 11 bases. Germline V gene data show CDR1 as SGHRS and CDR2 as YFSETQ. V trimming: 4 bases; J trimming: 1 base; junction bases outside the gene matches: 6. CDR3 length: 16 residues. This CDR3 reads CASSPRLAGTQETQYF. CDR3 coding DNA: TGCGCCAGCAGCCCAAGACTAGCGGGGACCCAAGAGACCCAGTACTTC.

The rearrangement joins TRBV2 to TRBJ1-1, with a tentative D call TRBD1 (5 bases). Germline V gene sequence: CDR1 SNHLY, CDR2 FYNNEI. V was clipped by 6 bases and J by 4 bases, with 18 bases between them. The CDR3 covers 15 residues. CDR3 region: CASSGGRRTSTEAFF. CDR3 DNA sequence: TGTGCCAGCAGCGGGGGACGCAGGACGAGCACTGAAGCTTTCTTT.

V gene TRBV6-6 combines with J gene TRBJ1-2; 7 bases line up with TRBD1. Germline loops: CDR1 MNHNY, CDR2 SVGAGI (reference sequence). This CDR3 spans 13 amino acids. V trimming: 5 bases; J trimming: 5 bases; junction bases outside the gene matches: 5. The DNA of the CDR3 is TGTGCCAGCAGTGACGACAGGGTTTATGGCTACACCTTC. Translation gives CASSDDRVYGYTF.

This clone was observed a few times. The chain recombines TRBV30 with TRBJ1-2, with D unclear. The length of the CDR3 is 14 residues. Per germline, CDR1 GTSNPN and CDR2 SVGIG (reference sequence). Trimming cost V 2 bases and J 6 bases, with 16 bases left between them. DNA of the CDR3: TGTGCCTGGAGTAAGGTGCTGGGTATCAATGGCTACACCTTC. Translated, it gives CAWSKVLGINGYTF.

V and J are TRBV4-2 and TRBJ2-5; 8 bases match TRBD2. CDR1 and CDR2 from the germline V gene are LGHNA and YNFKEQ. V was clipped by 0 bases and J by 3 bases; unmatched bases: 12. The CDR3 runs to 18 residues. The CDR3 nucleotides are TGTGCCAGCAGCCAAGATCTCCGCGGCGGGGGGTCAAAAGAGACCCAGTACTTC. Its translation is CASSQDLRGGGSKETQYF.

The CDR3 is CAISEGQAYEQYF. The DNA for the CDR3 is TGTGCCATCAGTGAGGGTCAGGCTTACGAGCAGTACTTC. V is TRBV10-3 and J is TRBJ2-7; D is ambiguous. This CDR3 region has 13 residues. In germline, CDR1 is ENHRY, CDR2 SYGVKD. Trimming removed 2 bases at V and 4 bases at J, with 9 bases between.

This chain links TRBV5-3 with TRBJ1-1; D uncertain. TRBV5-3 is recorded as an ORF, its role being uncertain. This CDR3 is built from 15 residues. Trimming removed 0 bases at V and 4 bases at J, with 13 bases between. In DNA, the CDR3 is TGTGCCAGAAGCTTGGCACTTTCAGAGTCCACTGAAGCTTTCTTT. It translates to CARSLALSESTEAFF.